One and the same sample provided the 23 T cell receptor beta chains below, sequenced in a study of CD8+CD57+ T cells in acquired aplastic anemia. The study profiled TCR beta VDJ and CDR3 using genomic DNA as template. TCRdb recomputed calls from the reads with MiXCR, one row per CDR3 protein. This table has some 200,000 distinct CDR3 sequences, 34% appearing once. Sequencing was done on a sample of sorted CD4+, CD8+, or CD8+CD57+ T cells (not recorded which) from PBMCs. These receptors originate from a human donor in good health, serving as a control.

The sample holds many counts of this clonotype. CDR3: CSAEQGTGNTIYF. The CDR3 DNA sequence: TGCAGTGCTGAACAGGGGACTGGAAACACCATATATTTT. V is TRBV20-1 and J is TRBJ1-3; 7 bases are a match to TRBD1. Germline V CDR1 and CDR2: DFQATT, SNEGSKA (reference sequence). Losses at the gene ends were 5 bases for V and 2 bases for J; bases not matched to a gene: 3. The CDR3 length is 13 residues.

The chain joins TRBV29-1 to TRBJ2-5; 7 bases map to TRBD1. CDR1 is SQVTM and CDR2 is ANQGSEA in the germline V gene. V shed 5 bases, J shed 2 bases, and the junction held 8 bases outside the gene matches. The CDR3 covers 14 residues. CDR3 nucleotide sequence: TGCAGCGTTAGTCACCAGACAGGGCAAGAGACCCAGTACTTC. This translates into CSVSHQTGQETQYF.

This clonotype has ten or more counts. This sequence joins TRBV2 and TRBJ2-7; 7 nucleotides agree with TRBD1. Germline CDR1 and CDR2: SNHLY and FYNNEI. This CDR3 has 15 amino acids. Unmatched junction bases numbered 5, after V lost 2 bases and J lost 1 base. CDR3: CASSESGGTSYEQYF. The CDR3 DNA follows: TGTGCCAGCAGTGAATCAGGGGGTACTTCCTACGAGCAGTACTTC. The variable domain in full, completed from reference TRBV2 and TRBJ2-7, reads EPEVTQTPSHQVTQMGQEVILRCVPISNHLYFYWYRQILGQKVEFLVSFYNNEISEKSEIFDDQFSVERPDGSNFTLKIRSTKLEDSAMYFCASSESGGTSYEQYFGPGTRLTVT.

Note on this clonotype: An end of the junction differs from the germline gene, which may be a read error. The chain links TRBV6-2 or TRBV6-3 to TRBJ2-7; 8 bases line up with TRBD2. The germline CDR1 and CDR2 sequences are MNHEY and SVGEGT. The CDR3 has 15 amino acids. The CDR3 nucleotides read TGTGCCCGCAGTCTGACGGATAGCGGGACGTACGAGCAGTACTTC. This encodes CARSLTDSGTYEQYF.

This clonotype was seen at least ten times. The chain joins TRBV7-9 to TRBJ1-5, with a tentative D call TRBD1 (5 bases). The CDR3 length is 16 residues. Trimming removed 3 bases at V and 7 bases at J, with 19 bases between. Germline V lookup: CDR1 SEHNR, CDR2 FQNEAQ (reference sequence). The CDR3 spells CASSFSRVGSGQPQHF. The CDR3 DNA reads TGTGCCAGCAGCTTTAGTCGCGTGGGATCAGGGCAGCCCCAGCATTTT.

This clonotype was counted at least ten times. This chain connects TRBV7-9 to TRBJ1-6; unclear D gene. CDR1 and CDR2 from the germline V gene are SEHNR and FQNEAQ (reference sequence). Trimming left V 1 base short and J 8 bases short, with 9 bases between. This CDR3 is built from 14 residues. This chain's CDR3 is CASSLDPSYSPLHF. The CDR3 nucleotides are TGTGCCAGCAGCTTAGATCCGAGTTATTCACCCCTCCACTTT.

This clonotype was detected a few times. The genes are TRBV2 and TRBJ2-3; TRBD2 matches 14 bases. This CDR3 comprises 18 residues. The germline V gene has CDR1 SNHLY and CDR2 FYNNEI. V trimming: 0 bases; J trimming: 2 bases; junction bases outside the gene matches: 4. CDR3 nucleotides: TGTGCCAGCAGTGAAGCCCGACTAGCGGGAGGGTACACAGATACGCAGTATTTT. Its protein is CASSEARLAGGYTDTQYF.

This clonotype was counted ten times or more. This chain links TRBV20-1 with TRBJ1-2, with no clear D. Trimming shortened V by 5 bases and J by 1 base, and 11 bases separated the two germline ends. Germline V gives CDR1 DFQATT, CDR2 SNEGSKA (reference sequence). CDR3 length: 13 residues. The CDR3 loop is CSAYRDFNYGYTF. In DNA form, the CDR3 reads TGCAGTGCTTATCGTGACTTTAACTATGGCTACACCTTC.

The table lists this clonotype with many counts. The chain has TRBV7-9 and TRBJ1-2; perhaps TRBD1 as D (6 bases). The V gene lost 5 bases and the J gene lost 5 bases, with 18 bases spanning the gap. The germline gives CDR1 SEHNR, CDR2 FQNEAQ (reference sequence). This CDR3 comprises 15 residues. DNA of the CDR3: TGTGCCAGCAGCGAATCCACAGGGCGAAGGTATGGCTACACCTTC. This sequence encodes CASSESTGRRYGYTF.

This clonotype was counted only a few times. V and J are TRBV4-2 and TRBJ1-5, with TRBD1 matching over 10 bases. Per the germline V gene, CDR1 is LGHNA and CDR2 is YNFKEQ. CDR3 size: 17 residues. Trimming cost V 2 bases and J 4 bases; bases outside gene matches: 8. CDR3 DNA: TGTGCCAGCAGCCAAACAACCGGGACAGGGGCAAATCAGCCCCAGCATTTT. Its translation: CASSQTTGTGANQPQHF.

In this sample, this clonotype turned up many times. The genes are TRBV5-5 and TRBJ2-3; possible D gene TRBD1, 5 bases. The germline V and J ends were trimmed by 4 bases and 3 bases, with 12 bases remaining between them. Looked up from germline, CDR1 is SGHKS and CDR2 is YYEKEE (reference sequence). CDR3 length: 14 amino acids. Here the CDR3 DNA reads TGTGCCAGCAGCCCCTGGGGCGCGACAGATACGCAGTATTTT. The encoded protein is CASSPWGATDTQYF.

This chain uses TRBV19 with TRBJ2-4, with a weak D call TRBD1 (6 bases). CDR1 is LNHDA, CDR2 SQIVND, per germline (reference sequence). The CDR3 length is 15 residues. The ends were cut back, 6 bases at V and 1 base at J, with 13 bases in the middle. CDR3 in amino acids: CASRPRGVAKNIQYF. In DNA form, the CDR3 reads TGTGCCAGTAGACCCAGGGGAGTTGCCAAAAACATTCAGTACTTC.

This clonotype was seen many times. CDR3 residues: CSAPSSYGYTF. CDR3 sequence (DNA): TGCAGTGCTCCCTCCTCTTATGGCTACACCTTC. The chain has TRBV20-1 and TRBJ1-2; no definite D call. Germline V gene sequence: CDR1 DFQATT, CDR2 SNEGSKA (reference sequence). The CDR3 runs 11 residues. V lost 5 bases to trimming and J lost 5 bases, with 9 bases between them.

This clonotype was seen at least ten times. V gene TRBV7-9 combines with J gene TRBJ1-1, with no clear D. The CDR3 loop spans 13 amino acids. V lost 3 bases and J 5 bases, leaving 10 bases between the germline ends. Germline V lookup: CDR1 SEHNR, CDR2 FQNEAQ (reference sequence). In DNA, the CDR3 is TGTGCCAGCAGCTTCTTTACGGGTACTGAAGCTTTCTTT. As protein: CASSFFTGTEAFF.

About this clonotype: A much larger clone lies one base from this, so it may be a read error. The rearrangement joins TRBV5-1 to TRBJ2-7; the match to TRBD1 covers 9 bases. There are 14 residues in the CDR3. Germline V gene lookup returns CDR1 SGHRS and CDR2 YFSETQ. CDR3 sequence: CASSYGQGNYGQYF. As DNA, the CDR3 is TGCGCCAGCAGCTACGGACAGGGGAACTACGGGCAGTACTTC.

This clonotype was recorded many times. The CDR3 DNA reads as TGTGCCAGCAGCTCATATCAGGGGAGTGAGCAGTTCTTC. This codes for CASSSYQGSEQFF. V is TRBV11-3 and J is TRBJ2-1; tentatively, D is TRBD1 (6 bases). CDR3 length: 13 residues. V was clipped by 4 bases and J by 9 bases, with 13 bases between them. Germline CDR1 SGHNT, CDR2 YENEEA.

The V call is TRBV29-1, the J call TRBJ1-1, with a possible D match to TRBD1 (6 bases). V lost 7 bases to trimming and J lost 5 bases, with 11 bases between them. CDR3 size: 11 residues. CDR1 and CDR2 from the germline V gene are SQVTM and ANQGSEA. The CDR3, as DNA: TGCAGCGCTGGACAGCTAACTGAAGCTTTCTTT. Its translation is CSAGQLTEAFF.

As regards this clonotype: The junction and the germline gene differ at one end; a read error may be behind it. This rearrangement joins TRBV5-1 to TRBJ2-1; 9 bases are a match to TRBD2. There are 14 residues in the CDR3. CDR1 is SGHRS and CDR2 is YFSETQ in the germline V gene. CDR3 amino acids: CASRVAGVYNEQLF. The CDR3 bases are TGCGCCAGCAGGGTAGCGGGAGTGTACAATGAACAGCTCTTC.

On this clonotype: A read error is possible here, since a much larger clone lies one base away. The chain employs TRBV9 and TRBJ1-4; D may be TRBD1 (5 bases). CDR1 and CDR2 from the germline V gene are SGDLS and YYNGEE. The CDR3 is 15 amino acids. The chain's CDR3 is CASSPAGVGGEKLSF. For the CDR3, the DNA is TGTGCCAGCAGCCCCGCGGGGGTGGGAGGTGAAAAACTGTCTTTT.

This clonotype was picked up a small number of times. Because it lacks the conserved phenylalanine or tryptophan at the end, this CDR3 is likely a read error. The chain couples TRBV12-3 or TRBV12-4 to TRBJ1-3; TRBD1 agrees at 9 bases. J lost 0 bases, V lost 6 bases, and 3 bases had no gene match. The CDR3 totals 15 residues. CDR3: CASRPGQGSGNTIYL. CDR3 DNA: TGTGCCAGCAGACCGGGACAGGGCTCTGGAAACACCATATATCTT.

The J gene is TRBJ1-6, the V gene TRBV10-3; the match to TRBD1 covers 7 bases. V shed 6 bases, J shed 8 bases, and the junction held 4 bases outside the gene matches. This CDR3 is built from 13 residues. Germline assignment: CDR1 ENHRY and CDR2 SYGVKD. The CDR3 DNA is TGTGCCATCAGGCCGGGACAGTATTCACCCCTCCACTTT. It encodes CAIRPGQYSPLHF.

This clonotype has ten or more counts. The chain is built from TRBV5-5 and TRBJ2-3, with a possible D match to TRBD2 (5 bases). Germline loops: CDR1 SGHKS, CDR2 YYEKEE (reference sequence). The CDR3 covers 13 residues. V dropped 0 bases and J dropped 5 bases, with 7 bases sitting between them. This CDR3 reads CASSLDRGDTQYF. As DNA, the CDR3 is TGTGCCAGCAGCTTGGACCGGGGAGATACGCAGTATTTT.

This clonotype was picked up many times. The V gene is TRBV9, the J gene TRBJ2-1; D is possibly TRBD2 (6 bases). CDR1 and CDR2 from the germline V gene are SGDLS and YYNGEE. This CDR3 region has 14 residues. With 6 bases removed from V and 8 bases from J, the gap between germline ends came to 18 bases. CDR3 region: CASMPGLASYEQFF. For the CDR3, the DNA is TGTGCCAGCATGCCTGGGCTAGCGAGCTATGAGCAGTTCTTC.